The present entry profiles one TCR beta chain with its context. These data originate in a study of cytomegalovirus exposure and HLA in healthy donors. PCR involved 60 Vbeta and 13 Jbeta primers. Sequenced by immunoSEQ multiplex PCR; TCRdb stores in-frame clones only, minus some. There are approximately 180,000 clones in the sample; about 81% occur only once, and approximately 2% lies in the top ten. This sequence was found in a man aged 18 to 30 in good health and CMV-seronegative. The sample consisted of PBMCs.

The CDR3 DNA follows: TGCGCCAGCAGCCAGGGGACAGGCGAGCAGTACTTC. Encoded protein: CASSQGTGEQYF. J is TRBJ2-7 and V is TRBV5-1; 8 bases align to TRBD1. V was pared by 4 bases and J by 6 bases, with 3 bases of the junction left unmatched. CDR3 size: 12 residues. Germline V CDR1 and CDR2: SGHRS, YFSETQ.